What follows are 17 T cell receptor beta chains derived from one specimen sequenced in a study of T cell repertoires in cytomegalovirus infection. No antigen has been identified for these receptors. TCRdb used MiXCR to reprocess the reads, holding one entry per CDR3 protein. In the table there are approximately 110,000 distinct CDR3 sequences, 42% of which are singletons. This sample comprised CD8+ T cells from cultured PBMCs, obtained from culture after CMV antigen stimulation. These receptors were collected from a human donor in good health (CMV status not recorded). Some clones in this sample may be carry-over from other donors' samples.

The chain combines TRBV27 with TRBJ1-2; D ambiguous. Per germline, CDR1 MNHEY and CDR2 SMNVEV (reference sequence). This CDR3 contains 13 residues. V was shortened by 2 bases and J by 3 bases, with 7 bases between the two germline ends. CDR3 in amino acids: CASSLGQDYGYTF. CDR3 nucleotides: TGTGCCAGCAGTTTAGGGCAGGACTATGGCTACACCTTC.

The genes are TRBV7-2 and TRBJ2-7; 10 bases are a match to TRBD1. V lost 5 bases and J lost 6; bases outside the gene matches: 4. The length of the CDR3 is 13 residues. Germline CDR1 reads SGHTA; CDR2 reads FQGNSA. CDR3 residues: CASSDRGQLEQYF. CDR3 coding DNA: TGTGCCAGCAGCGACAGGGGGCAGCTCGAGCAGTACTTC.

V gene TRBV18 combines with J gene TRBJ1-5; D is ambiguous. This CDR3 is 12 amino acids long. V lost 5 bases and J lost 2, with 4 bases in between. Germline V gene lookup returns CDR1 KGHSH and CDR2 LQKENI. The CDR3 nucleotides read TGTGCCAGCTCAAGCGGCAATCAGCCCCAGCATTTT. Translated: CASSSGNQPQHF.

The chain carries TRBV20-1 and TRBJ2-7, with TRBD1 matching over 8 bases. This CDR3 region has 13 residues. J lost 1 base, V lost 6 bases, and 5 bases had no gene match. Germline lookup yields CDR1 DFQATT and CDR2 SNEGSKA (reference sequence). The chain's CDR3 is CSARTGLSYEQYF. DNA for the CDR3: TGCAGTGCCAGGACAGGGTTATCCTACGAGCAGTACTTC.

This chain connects TRBV7-3 to TRBJ2-1; D perhaps matches TRBD1 (5 bases). This CDR3 spans 13 amino acids. From germline, CDR1 is SGHTA and CDR2 FQGTGA. V was clipped by 1 base and J by 8 bases, with 9 bases between them. The CDR3 coding sequence is TGTGCCAGCAGCTTAAAGGGGCCGGATGAGCAGTTCTTC. Translated, it gives CASSLKGPDEQFF.

The V and J genes are TRBV11-3 and TRBJ2-7; 7 positions match TRBD2. The CDR3 is 13 amino acids. Germline CDR1 is SGHNT and CDR2 is YENEEA. Unmatched junction bases numbered 7, after V lost 5 bases and J lost 6 bases. The CDR3 DNA reads TGTGCCAGCAGCCCCGGTGGGGGGGTCGAGCAGTACTTC. Its translation is CASSPGGGVEQYF. The whole variable domain, remainder taken from reference TRBV11-3 and TRBJ2-7, is EAGVVQSPRYKIIEKKQPVAFWCNPISGHNTLYWYLQNLGQGPELLIRYENEEAVDDSQLPKDRFSAERLKGVDSTLKIQPAELGDSAVYLCASSPGGGVEQYFGPGTRLTVT.

This clonotype has a handful of counts. The J gene is TRBJ2-7, the V gene TRBV6-5, with 10 positions matching TRBD2. CDR3 length: 18 residues. V lost 3 bases, J lost 1 base, and 12 bases stayed unmatched. CDR1 MNHEY and CDR2 SVGAGI come from the germline V gene. CDR3 in amino acids: CASSYGSGGTDWSYEQYF. The CDR3 DNA follows: TGTGCCAGCAGTTATGGTAGCGGGGGGACGGATTGGTCCTACGAGCAGTACTTC.

This clonotype was found a few times. The rearrangement joins TRBV27 to TRBJ2-5; 9 positions match TRBD2. Germline V CDR1 and CDR2: MNHEY, SMNVEV (reference sequence). Trimming removed 3 bases from V and 2 bases from J; junction bases left unmatched: 7. This CDR3 region has 16 residues. CDR3 in DNA: TGTGCCAGCAGTTTTTTCCCTAGCGGGGTACAAGAGACCCAGTACTTC. This gives the protein CASSFFPSGVQETQYF.

This clonotype was detected only a few times. The V and J genes are TRBV11-2 and TRBJ2-7; 8 nucleotides agree with TRBD1. This CDR3 has 15 amino acids. The junction had 6 bases not matched to a gene; V was cut back by 3 bases and J by 2 bases. Per the germline V gene, CDR1 is SGHAT and CDR2 is FQNNGV. This CDR3 reads CASSFGQGYTYEQYF. CDR3 DNA: TGTGCCAGCAGCTTCGGACAGGGATACACCTACGAGCAGTACTTC.

The chain combines TRBV4-1 with TRBJ1-5; 9 nucleotides line up with TRBD1. The junction had 8 bases not matched to a gene; V was cut back by 0 bases and J by 5 bases. There are 17 residues in the CDR3. In germline, CDR1 is MGHRA, CDR2 YSYEKL. The CDR3 loop reads CASSQEAWDRADQPQHF. CDR3 coding DNA: TGCGCCAGCAGCCAAGAGGCTTGGGACAGGGCGGATCAGCCCCAGCATTTT.

V and J are TRBV28 and TRBJ2-3; 9 bases match TRBD2. The V and J ends lost 2 bases and 4 bases, in that order; junction bases with no gene match: 4. Germline V gives CDR1 MDHEN, CDR2 SYDVKM. The CDR3 extends over 15 amino acids. CDR3 region: CASSLLPSGADTQYF. The CDR3 bases are TGTGCCAGCAGTTTACTACCTAGCGGGGCAGATACGCAGTATTTT.

This clonotype has only a few counts. The chain uses TRBV6-2 or TRBV6-3 and TRBJ1-1; D not resolved. The V end lost 1 base, the J end lost 5 bases, and 8 bases lay between the germline ends. The CDR3 is made up of 13 amino acids. Germline lookup yields CDR1 MNHEY and CDR2 SVGEGT. Written as DNA, the CDR3 is TGTGCCAGCAGTTACTTCGGGGAGACTGAAGCTTTCTTT. Its protein is CASSYFGETEAFF.

This clonotype was counted many times. The chain links TRBV4-1 to TRBJ2-7, with D hard to call. Germline assignment: CDR1 MGHRA and CDR2 YSYEKL. V dropped 0 bases and J dropped 3 bases, with 12 bases sitting between them. The CDR3 is made up of 15 amino acids. CDR3 sequence: CASSQEIIAFYEQYF. In DNA, the CDR3 is TGCGCCAGCAGCCAAGAGATAATCGCCTTCTACGAGCAGTACTTC.

This clonotype was observed a few times. This chain joins TRBV20-1 and TRBJ2-7; 8 positions agree with TRBD1. From germline, CDR1 is DFQATT and CDR2 SNEGSKA (reference sequence). J gave up 1 base and V 0 bases, and 5 bases lay outside the gene matches. The CDR3 covers 15 residues. CDR3 protein: CSARDKGTGSYEQYF. CDR3 bases: TGCAGTGCTAGAGATAAAGGGACAGGATCCTACGAGCAGTACTTC.

CDR3 amino acids: CASSPMGGGSYGYTF. The CDR3 bases are TGTGCCAGCAGCCCTATGGGGGGGGGTAGCTATGGCTACACCTTC. This sequence joins TRBV7-2 and TRBJ1-2; possible D gene TRBD1, 5 bases. The CDR3 consists of 15 residues. V lost 5 bases and J lost 4, with 17 bases in between. Germline V lookup: CDR1 SGHTA, CDR2 FQGNSA.

V is TRBV28 and J is TRBJ1-2, with 7 bases identical to TRBD1. This CDR3 has 17 amino acids. Losses at the gene ends were 5 bases for V and 2 bases for J; bases not matched to a gene: 14. Germline loops: CDR1 MDHEN, CDR2 SYDVKM. The CDR3 coding sequence is TGTGCCAGCAGTCCAACCAGGGGGACCCACCCCAACTATGGCTACACCTTC. Amino acid sequence: CASSPTRGTHPNYGYTF.

The sample holds many counts of this clonotype. V is TRBV7-9 and J is TRBJ2-3; 10 nucleotides match TRBD2. The CDR3 totals 14 residues. CDR1 SEHNR and CDR2 FQNEAQ come from the germline V gene (reference sequence). With 5 bases clipped from V and 4 bases from J, the junction kept 3 bases outside the gene matches. The CDR3 spells CASSSGGVADTQYF. For the CDR3, the DNA is TGTGCCAGCAGCAGCGGGGGGGTCGCAGATACGCAGTATTTT.